What follows describes a single T cell receptor beta chain. Antigen specificity is unknown. Both 60 Vbeta primers and 13 Jbeta primers went into the PCR. Generated by immunoSEQ multiplex PCR, the TCRdb table keeps only in-frame clones and is missing some. This listing includes 200,000 or so clones. V lost 1 base and J 9 bases, leaving 9 bases between the germline ends. Germline V gene sequence: CDR1 SGHAT, CDR2 FQNNGV. CDR3 length: 13 residues. These data belong to a study of cytomegalovirus exposure and HLA in healthy donors. Study-wide context: Genotyping showed around 80% of hundreds of donors falling in the Caucasian-associated ancestry cluster.

Study findings and constraints: Reports showed the classifier diagnosing cytomegalovirus status with high specificity and sensitivity. A later analysis found that most CMV-associated TCR beta chains appeared HLA-restricted.

The receptor comes from a boy younger than 18 in good health and CMV-seronegative. Sequenced: PBMCs. The chain links TRBV11-2 to TRBJ1-4, with D unclear. CDR3 loop: CASSLVSGKKLFF. CDR3 sequence (DNA): TGTGCCAGCAGCTTAGTTAGCGGGAAAAAACTGTTTTTT.